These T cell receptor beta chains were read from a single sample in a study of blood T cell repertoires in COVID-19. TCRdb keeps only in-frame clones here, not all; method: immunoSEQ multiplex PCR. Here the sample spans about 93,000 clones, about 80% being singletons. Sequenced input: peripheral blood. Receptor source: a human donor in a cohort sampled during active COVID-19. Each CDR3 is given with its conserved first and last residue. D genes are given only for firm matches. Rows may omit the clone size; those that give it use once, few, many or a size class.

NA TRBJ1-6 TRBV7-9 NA TGTGCCAGCAGCTTTGGGGAAGGGGATTCACCCCTCCACTTT CASSFGEGDSPLHF
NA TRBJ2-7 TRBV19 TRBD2 TGTGCCAGTAGTCCTCGCGGGGAGGGGGAGCAGTACTTC CASSPRGEGEQYF
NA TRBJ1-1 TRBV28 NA TGTGCCAGCATCTGGGGCGGACCGACGACCGCGAGGACTGAAGCTTTCTTT CASIWGGPTTARTEAFF
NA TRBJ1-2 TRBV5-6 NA TGTGCCAGCAGCTTGGTGGGGCAAGGCCATGGCTACACCTTC CASSLVGQGHGYTF
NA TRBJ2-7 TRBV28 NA TGTGCCAGCAAAAAGAGAGGATACGAGCAGTACTTC CASKKRGYEQYF
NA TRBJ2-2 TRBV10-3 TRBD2 TGTGCCATCAGTGAGCGGGGCGGGAGGAGTACCGGGGAGCTGTTTTTT CAISERGGRSTGELFF
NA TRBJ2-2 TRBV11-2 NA TGTGCCAGCAGCCGCCGCAGGGTCAGCACCGGGGAGCTGTTTTTT CASSRRRVSTGELFF
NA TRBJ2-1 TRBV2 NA TGTGCCAGCAGTGAATTGGAAGGGGGCAATGAGCAGTTCTTC CASSELEGGNEQFF
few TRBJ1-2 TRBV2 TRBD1 TGTGCCAGCGCCGGGACAGGAGGTTATGGCTACACCTTC CASAGTGGYGYTF
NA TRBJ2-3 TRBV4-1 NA TGCGCCAGCAGCCAAGAAAGAGTCGATTTTAGAAATACGCAGTATTTT CASSQERVDFRNTQYF